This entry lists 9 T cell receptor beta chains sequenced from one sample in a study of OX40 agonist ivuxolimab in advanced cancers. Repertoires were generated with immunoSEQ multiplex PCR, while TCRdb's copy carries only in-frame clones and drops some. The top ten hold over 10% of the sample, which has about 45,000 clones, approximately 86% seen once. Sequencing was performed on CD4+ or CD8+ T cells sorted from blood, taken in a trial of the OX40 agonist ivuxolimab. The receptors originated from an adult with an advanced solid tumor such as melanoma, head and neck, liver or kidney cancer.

CDR3 in DNA: TGTGCCAGCAGGAGGGAATGGGACACTGAAGCTTTCTTT. Residues: CASRREWDTEAFF. The chain links TRBV7-8 to TRBJ1-1; D is uncertain. The germline V and J ends were trimmed by 6 bases and 3 bases, with 11 bases remaining between them. Germline V CDR1 and CDR2: SGHVS, FQNEAQ. This CDR3 region has 13 residues.

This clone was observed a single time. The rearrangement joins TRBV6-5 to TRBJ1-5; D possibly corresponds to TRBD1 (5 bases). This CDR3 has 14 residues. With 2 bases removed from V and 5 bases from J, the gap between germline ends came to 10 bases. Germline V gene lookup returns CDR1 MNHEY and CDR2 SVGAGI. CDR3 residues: CASSYRRGDQPQHF. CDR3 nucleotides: TGTGCCAGCAGTTACAGGAGGGGAGATCAGCCCCAGCATTTT.

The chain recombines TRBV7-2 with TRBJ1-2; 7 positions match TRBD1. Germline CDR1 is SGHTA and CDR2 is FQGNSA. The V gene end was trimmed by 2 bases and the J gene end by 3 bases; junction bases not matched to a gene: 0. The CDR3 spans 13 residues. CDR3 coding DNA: TGTGCCAGCAGCTTACAGGGGGACTATGGCTACACCTTC. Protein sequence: CASSLQGDYGYTF.

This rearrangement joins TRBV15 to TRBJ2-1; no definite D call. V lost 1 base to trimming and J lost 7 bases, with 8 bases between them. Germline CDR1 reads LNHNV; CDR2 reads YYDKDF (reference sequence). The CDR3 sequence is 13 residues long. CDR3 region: CATSRAAANEQFF. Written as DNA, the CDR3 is TGTGCCACCAGCAGAGCTGCGGCAAATGAGCAGTTCTTC.

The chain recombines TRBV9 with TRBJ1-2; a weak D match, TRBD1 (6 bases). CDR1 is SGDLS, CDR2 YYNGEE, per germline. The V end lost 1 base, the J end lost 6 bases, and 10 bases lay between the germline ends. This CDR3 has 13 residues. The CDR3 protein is CASSVTQGNGYTF. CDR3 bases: TGTGCCAGCAGCGTAACCCAGGGGAATGGCTACACCTTC.

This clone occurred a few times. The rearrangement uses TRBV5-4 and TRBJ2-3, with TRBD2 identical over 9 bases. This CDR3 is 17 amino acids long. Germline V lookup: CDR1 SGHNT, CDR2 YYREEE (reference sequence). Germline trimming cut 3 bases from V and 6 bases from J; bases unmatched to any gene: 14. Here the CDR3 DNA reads TGTGCCAGCAGCTCCCTTAGCGGGGGCCAAGGGTTGGATACGCAGTATTTT. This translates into CASSSLSGGQGLDTQYF.

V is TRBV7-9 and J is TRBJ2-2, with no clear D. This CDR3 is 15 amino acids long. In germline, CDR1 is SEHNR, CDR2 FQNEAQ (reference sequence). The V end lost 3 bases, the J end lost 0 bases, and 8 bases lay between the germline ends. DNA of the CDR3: TGTGCCAGCAGCTTCGCCCTAACGAACACCGGGGAGCTGTTTTTT. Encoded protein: CASSFALTNTGELFF.

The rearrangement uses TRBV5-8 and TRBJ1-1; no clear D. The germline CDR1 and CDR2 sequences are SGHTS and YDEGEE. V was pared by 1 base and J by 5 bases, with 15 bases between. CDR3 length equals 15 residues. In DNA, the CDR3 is TGTGCCAGCAGCTTGCCTCGAACGAGCAAAACTGAAGCTTTCTTT. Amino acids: CASSLPRTSKTEAFF.

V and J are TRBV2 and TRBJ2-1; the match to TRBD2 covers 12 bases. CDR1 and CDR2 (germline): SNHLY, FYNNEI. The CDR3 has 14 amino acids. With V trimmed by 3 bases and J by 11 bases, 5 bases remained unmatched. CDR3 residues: CASSDLAGGNKQFF. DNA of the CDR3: TGTGCCAGCAGTGACCTAGCGGGGGGGAATAAGCAGTTCTTC.